The clone carrying this TCR beta chain was seen repeatedly, ten times or more. For repertoire sequencing, the TCR beta CDR3 regions were amplified from RNA transcripts. An opening RT-PCR round employed HTBI primers and preceded a second-round multiplex PCR. TCRdb re-called the multiplex PCR reads with MiXCR, one entry per CDR3 protein. This table holds more than 45,000 distinct CDR3 sequences, over 40% found once. The V segment lost 2 bases and the J segment 6 bases; nucleotides outside the gene matches: 13. The CDR3 totals 16 residues. Germline CDR1 LGHDT, CDR2 YNNKEL (reference sequence). These data belong to a study of Graves' ophthalmopathy and Graves' hyperthyroidism.

Sequenced material: peripheral blood. The chain has TRBV3-1 and TRBJ2-7; 7 positions agree with TRBD1. The clonotype was recovered from an adult man with Graves' ophthalmopathy. This chain's CDR3 is CASSQQTTGQAPEQYF. The CDR3 bases are TGTGCCAGCAGCCAACAAACCACTGGACAGGCTCCCGAGCAGTACTTC.